This T cell receptor (beta chain) comes out of a study of OX40 agonist ivuxolimab in advanced cancers. The CDR3 loop spans 16 amino acids. V shed 3 bases and J shed 2 bases, with 16 bases lying between them. The V gene's germline CDR1 is LNHNV and CDR2 YYDKDF (reference sequence). Only in-frame clones appear in the TCRdb table, and some are missing; sequencing was by immunoSEQ multiplex PCR. The table has about 94,000 clones, around 90% seen once. Material: CD4+ or CD8+ T cells sorted from blood, obtained in a trial of the OX40 agonist ivuxolimab. The chain is built from TRBV15 and TRBJ2-5; no reliable D call. The TCR originated in an adult with an advanced solid tumor such as melanoma, head and neck, liver or kidney cancer. The CDR3 spells CATSRYGSDSQETQYF. In nucleotides, the CDR3 is TGTGCCACCAGCAGGTACGGGTCGGATTCTCAAGAGACCCAGTACTTC.